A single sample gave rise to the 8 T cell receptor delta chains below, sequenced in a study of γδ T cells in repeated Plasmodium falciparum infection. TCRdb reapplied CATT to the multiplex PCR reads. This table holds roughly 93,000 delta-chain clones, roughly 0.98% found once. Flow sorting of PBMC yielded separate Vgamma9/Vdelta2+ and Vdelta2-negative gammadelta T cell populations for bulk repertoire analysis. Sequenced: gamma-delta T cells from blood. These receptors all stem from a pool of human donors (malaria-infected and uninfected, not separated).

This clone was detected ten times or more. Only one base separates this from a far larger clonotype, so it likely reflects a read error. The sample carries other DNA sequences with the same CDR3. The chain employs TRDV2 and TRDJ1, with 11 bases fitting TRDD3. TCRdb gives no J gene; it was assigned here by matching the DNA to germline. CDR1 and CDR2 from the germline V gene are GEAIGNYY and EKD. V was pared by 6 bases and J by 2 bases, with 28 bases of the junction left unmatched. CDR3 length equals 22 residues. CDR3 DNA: TGTGCCTGTTGGCACCCTACGTCTTCTAGGTCTACTGGGGGATATTTTACCGATAAACTCATCTTT. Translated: CACWHPTSSRSTGGYFTDKLIF.

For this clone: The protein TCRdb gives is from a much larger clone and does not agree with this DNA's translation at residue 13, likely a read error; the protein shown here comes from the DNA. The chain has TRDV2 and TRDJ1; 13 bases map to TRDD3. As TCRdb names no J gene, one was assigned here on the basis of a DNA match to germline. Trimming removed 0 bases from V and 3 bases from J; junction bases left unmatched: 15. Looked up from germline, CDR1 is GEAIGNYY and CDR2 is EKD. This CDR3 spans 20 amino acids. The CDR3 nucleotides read TGTGCCTGTGACACCGTGGTACTGGGGGATACGCGGGCAATCGCCGATAAACTCATCTTT. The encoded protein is CACDTVVLGDTRAIADKLIF.

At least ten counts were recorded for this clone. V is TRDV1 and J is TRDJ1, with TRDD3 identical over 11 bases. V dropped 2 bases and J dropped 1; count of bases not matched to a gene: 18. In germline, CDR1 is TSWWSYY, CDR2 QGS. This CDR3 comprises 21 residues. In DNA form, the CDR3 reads TGTGCTCTTGGGGAAGCTACATTCTGGGCTGGGGGATACAGTAGCACCGATAAACTCATCTTT. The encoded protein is CALGEATFWAGGYSSTDKLIF.

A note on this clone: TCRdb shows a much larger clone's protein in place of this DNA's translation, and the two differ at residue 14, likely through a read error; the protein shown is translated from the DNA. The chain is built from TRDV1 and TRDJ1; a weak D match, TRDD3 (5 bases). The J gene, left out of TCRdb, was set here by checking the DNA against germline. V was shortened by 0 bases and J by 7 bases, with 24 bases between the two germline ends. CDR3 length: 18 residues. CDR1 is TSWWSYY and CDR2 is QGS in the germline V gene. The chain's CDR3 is CALGELSSPGRTGSKLIF. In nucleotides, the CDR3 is TGTGCTCTTGGGGAACTAAGTAGTCCTGGTCGAACTGGTAGTAAACTCATCTTT.

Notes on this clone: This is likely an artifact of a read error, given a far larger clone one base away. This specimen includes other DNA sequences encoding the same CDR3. Here the CDR3 DNA reads TGTGCCTGTGACACCGTGGCACTGGGGGCCCGGTACACCGATAAACTCATCTTT. Translation gives CACDTVALGARYTDKLIF. The chain is built from TRDV2 and TRDJ1; TRDD3 matches 8 bases. Matching the DNA to germline supplied the J gene, which TCRdb does not give. This CDR3 has 18 amino acids. Germline V gene sequence: CDR1 GEAIGNYY, CDR2 EKD. V was pared by 0 bases and J by 0 bases, with 11 bases of the junction left unmatched.

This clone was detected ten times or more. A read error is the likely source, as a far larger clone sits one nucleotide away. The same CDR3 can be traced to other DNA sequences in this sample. Here the CDR3 reads CACDTNFPGDTTPYTDKLIF. CDR3 in DNA: TGTGCCTGTGACACCAATTTTCCGGGGGATACGACTCCGTACACCGATAAACTCATCTTC. The J gene is uncalled and the V gene is TRDV2; the table's D call of TRDD3 was not tested on the DNA. CDR3 size: 20 residues. Germline assignment: CDR1 GEAIGNYY and CDR2 EKD.

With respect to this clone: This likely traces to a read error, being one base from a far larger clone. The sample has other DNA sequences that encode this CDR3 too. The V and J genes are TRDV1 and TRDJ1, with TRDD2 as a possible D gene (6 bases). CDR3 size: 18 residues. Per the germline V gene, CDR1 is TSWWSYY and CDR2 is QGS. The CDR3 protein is CALGEAFPAVRTTDKLIF. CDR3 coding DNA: TGTGCTCTTGGGGAAGCCTTCCCAGCAGTACGAACCACCGACAAACTCATCTTT.

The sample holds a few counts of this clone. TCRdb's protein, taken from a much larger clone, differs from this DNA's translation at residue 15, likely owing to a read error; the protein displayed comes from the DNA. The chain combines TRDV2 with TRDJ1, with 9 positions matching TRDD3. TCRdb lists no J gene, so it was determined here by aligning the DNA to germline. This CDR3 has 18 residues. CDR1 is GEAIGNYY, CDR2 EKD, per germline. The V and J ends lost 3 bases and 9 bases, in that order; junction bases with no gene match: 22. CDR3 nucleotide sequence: TGTGCCTGTGACCGTAGGCCTTCCTGTACTGGGGGAAGTGATGAACTCATCTTT. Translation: CACDRRPSCTGGSDELIF.